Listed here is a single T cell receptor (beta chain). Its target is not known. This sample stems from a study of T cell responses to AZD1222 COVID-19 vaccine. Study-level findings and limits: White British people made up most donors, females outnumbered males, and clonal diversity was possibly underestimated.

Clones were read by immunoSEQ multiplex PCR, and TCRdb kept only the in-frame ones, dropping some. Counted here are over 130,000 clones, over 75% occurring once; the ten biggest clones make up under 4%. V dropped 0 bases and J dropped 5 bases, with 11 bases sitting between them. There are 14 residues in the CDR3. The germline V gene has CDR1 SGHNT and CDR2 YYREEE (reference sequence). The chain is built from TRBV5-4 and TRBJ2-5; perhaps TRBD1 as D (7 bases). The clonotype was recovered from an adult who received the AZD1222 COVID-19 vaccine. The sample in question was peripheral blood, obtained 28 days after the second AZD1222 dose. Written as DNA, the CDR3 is TGTGCCAGCAGCTTGGCAGGGGGGCGGGAGACCCAGTACTTC. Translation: CASSLAGGRETQYF.